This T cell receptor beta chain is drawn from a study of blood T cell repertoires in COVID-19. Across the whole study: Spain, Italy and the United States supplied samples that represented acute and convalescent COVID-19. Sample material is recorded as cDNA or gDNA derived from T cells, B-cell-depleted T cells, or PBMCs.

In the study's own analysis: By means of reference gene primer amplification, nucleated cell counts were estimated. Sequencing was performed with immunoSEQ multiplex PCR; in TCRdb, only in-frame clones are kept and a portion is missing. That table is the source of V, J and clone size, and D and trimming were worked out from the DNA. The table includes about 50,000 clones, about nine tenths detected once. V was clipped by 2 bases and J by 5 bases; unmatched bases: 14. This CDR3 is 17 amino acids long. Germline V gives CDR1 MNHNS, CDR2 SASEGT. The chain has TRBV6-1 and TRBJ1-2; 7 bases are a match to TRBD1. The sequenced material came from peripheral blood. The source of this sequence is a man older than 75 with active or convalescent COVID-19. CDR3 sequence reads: CASSELTGDIQSYGYTF. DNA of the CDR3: TGTGCCAGCAGTGAACTCACAGGGGACATCCAGTCATATGGCTACACCTTC.